The 24 T cell receptor beta chains reported below all come from one sample, sequenced in a study of blood T cells in healthy people across ages. It was with a sample-barcoded 5' primer and a J-beta primer mix that a second PCR of about 6 to 12 cycles was run. TCRdb reanalysed the 5' RACE reads using MiXCR and keeps one entry per CDR3 protein. In the table there are 600,000 to 900,000 distinct CDR3 sequences, around 24% of which are singletons. These sequences were also reported in another study, on T cells of mothers and their children.

Specimen: blood. All receptors come from a boy aged 5-17 years in good health.

This clonotype has more than one count but fewer than ten. The V and J genes are TRBV6-4 and TRBJ1-2, with 8 bases fitting TRBD1. The CDR3 extends over 13 amino acids. Germline loops: CDR1 MRHNA, CDR2 SNTAGT. V trimming: 3 bases; J trimming: 5 bases; junction bases outside the gene matches: 2. CDR3 sequence: CASSEGTGYGYTF. CDR3 bases: TGTGCCAGCAGTGAGGGGACAGGTTATGGCTACACCTTC.

The V and J genes are TRBV5-1 and TRBJ2-2; TRBD2 is a possible D gene (5 bases). The V gene lost 4 bases and the J gene lost 1 base, with 11 bases spanning the gap. The germline V gene has CDR1 SGHRS and CDR2 YFSETQ. The CDR3 loop spans 15 amino acids. CDR3 bases: TGCGCCAGCAGCCAGTTCGCGGGGAACACCGGGGAGCTGTTTTTT. Protein: CASSQFAGNTGELFF.

This clonotype was recorded a few times. The chain recombines TRBV5-1 with TRBJ2-5; 10 nucleotides match TRBD2. CDR1 and CDR2 from the germline V gene are SGHRS and YFSETQ. V gave up 0 bases and J gave up 2 bases; unmatched junction bases: 7. This CDR3 has 17 amino acids. CDR3 sequence: CASSLESGGAGQETQYF. CDR3 sequence (DNA): TGCGCCAGCAGCTTGGAAAGCGGGGGGGCAGGGCAAGAGACCCAGTACTTC.

This clonotype was counted between two and nine times. This chain's CDR3 is CASVEGYSGNTIYF. Written as DNA, the CDR3 is TGTGCCAGCGTGGAGGGTTACTCTGGAAACACCATATATTTT. The V and J genes are TRBV6-6 and TRBJ1-3; D not resolved. Germline CDR1 MNHNY, CDR2 SVGAGI (reference sequence). V was pared by 8 bases and J by 0 bases, with 11 bases between. The CDR3 sequence is 14 residues long.

The gene calls are TRBV6-6 and TRBJ2-7; D gene uncertain. Between the trimmed V and J ends, which lost 3 bases and 4 bases, there was a span of 7 bases. The CDR3 runs to 12 residues. Germline-derived CDR1 and CDR2 are MNHNY and SVGAGI (reference sequence). The DNA of the CDR3 is TGTGCCAGCAGTTATCACGTGTACGAGCAGTACTTC. The encoded protein is CASSYHVYEQYF.

The genes are TRBV20-1 and TRBJ1-6; D call uncertain. V shed 0 bases and J shed 7 bases, with 7 bases lying between them. Germline V gene lookup returns CDR1 DFQATT and CDR2 SNEGSKA (reference sequence). The length of the CDR3 is 13 residues. CDR3 nucleotide sequence: TGCAGTGCTAGAGATGGGAGGAATTCACCCCTCCACTTT. This sequence encodes CSARDGRNSPLHF.

The chain links TRBV5-5 to TRBJ2-3, with D tentatively TRBD2 (6 bases). V was trimmed by 3 bases and J by 5 bases, leaving 16 bases between them. The length of the CDR3 is 15 residues. Germline assignment: CDR1 SGHKS and CDR2 YYEKEE (reference sequence). CDR3 DNA: TGTGCCAGCAGCTCCACTAGCCTGGTGGGAGATACGCAGTATTTT. As protein: CASSSTSLVGDTQYF.

The chain couples TRBV6-1 to TRBJ2-7; 9 positions agree with TRBD2. Germline lookup yields CDR1 MNHNS and CDR2 SASEGT. J was trimmed by 1 base and V by 1 base; bases with no gene match: 5. The CDR3 has 16 amino acids. As DNA, the CDR3 is TGTGCCAGCAGTGAAGAAAGCGGGGGGCGTTCCTACGAGCAGTACTTC. Its protein product is CASSEESGGRSYEQYF.

In its sample, this clonotype was seen a few times. This chain uses TRBV3-1 with TRBJ1-2, with D uncertain. The length of the CDR3 is 13 residues. CDR1 LGHDT and CDR2 YNNKEL come from the germline V gene (reference sequence). Between the trimmed V and J ends, which lost 4 bases and 7 bases, there was a span of 13 bases. The CDR3 DNA follows: TGTGCCAGCAGCCGCCAGGCGACTGGTGGCTACACCTTC. Residues: CASSRQATGGYTF. The variable domain in full, with the rest retrieved from reference TRBV3-1 and TRBJ1-2, is DTAVSQTPKYLVTQMGNDKSIKCEQNLGHDTMYWYKQDSKKFLKIMFSYNNKELIINETVPNRFSPKSPDKAHLNLHINSLELGDSAVYFCASSRQATGGYTFGSGTRLTVV.

This clonotype showed up just a few times. The V gene is TRBV7-9, the J gene TRBJ2-2; the match to TRBD1 covers 12 bases. Trimming cost V 5 bases and J 6 bases; bases outside gene matches: 7. The CDR3 sequence is 16 residues long. CDR1 SEHNR and CDR2 FQNEAQ come from the germline V gene (reference sequence). CDR3 nucleotides: TGTGCCAGCAGCCCAGGGACAGGGGGCGACCCCGGGGAGCTGTTTTTT. Its protein is CASSPGTGGDPGELFF.

In this sample, this clonotype turned up a few times. The V call is TRBV27, the J call TRBJ2-7; 7 bases fit TRBD1. Germline lookup yields CDR1 MNHEY and CDR2 SMNVEV (reference sequence). CDR3 length: 14 residues. V trimming: 3 bases; J trimming: 3 bases; junction bases outside the gene matches: 5. The CDR3 bases are TGTGCCAGCAGTTTCGCAGGGGGAGTCTACGAGCAGTACTTC. Encoded protein: CASSFAGGVYEQYF.

This clonotype was detected only a few times. CDR3 amino acids: CASSLGLDPDTQYF. The CDR3, as DNA: TGTGCCAGCAGCTTAGGACTAGACCCAGATACGCAGTATTTT. The chain joins TRBV7-9 to TRBJ2-3; a possible D gene is TRBD2 (6 bases). CDR1 and CDR2 from the germline V gene are SEHNR and FQNEAQ (reference sequence). Trimming left V 1 base short and J 4 bases short, with 9 bases between. This CDR3 has 14 residues.

In this sample, this clonotype turned up a few times. The chain is built from TRBV2 and TRBJ1-2; perhaps TRBD1 as D (5 bases). Germline values: CDR1 SNHLY, CDR2 FYNNEI. The CDR3 has 14 residues. The V end was cut by 3 bases, the J end by 3 bases, with 11 bases between. CDR3 DNA sequence: TGTGCCAGCAGTGAGGGTGGAGGGGACTATGGCTACACCTTC. It yields the protein CASSEGGGDYGYTF.

This clonotype was picked up a small number of times. The chain couples TRBV12-3 or TRBV12-4 to TRBJ2-7; 7 bases agree with TRBD2. The CDR3 covers 15 residues. The junction had 6 bases not matched to a gene; V was cut back by 1 base and J by 3 bases. The CDR3 here is CASSLGDGGGYEQYF. The CDR3 coding sequence is TGTGCCAGCAGTTTAGGGGACGGCGGGGGCTACGAGCAGTACTTC.

This clonotype was found a few times. The chain couples TRBV4-1 to TRBJ1-2, with TRBD1 matching 8 bases. CDR3 length equals 16 residues. Germline CDR1 and CDR2: MGHRA and YSYEKL. V was clipped by 4 bases and J by 7 bases; unmatched bases: 14. The CDR3 coding sequence is TGCGCCAGCAGCCGGCCCACCAGGGGGCAAGGAAGTGGCTACACCTTC. Its translation: CASSRPTRGQGSGYTF.

The chain employs TRBV10-3 and TRBJ2-5; D gene uncertain. The V gene's germline CDR1 is ENHRY and CDR2 SYGVKD. The length of the CDR3 is 14 residues. Trimming left V 5 bases short and J 0 bases short, with 10 bases between. The CDR3 DNA is TGTGCCATCAGTAGGACGAGTTACCAAGAGACCCAGTACTTC. It codes for CAISRTSYQETQYF.

This clonotype was seen more than once but under ten times. The chain employs TRBV5-1 and TRBJ2-3; TRBD2 might be the D (6 bases). CDR1 SGHRS and CDR2 YFSETQ come from the germline V gene. The CDR3 extends over 16 amino acids. Deletions cut 4 bases from V and 2 bases from J, with 17 bases between. In DNA form, the CDR3 reads TGCGCCAGCAGCCTAGGGACTGGGCAACTCACAGATACGCAGTATTTT. Translating gives CASSLGTGQLTDTQYF.

This chain joins TRBV2 and TRBJ2-1, with D perhaps TRBD1 (5 bases). Trimming removed 7 bases from V and 6 bases from J, with 16 bases in between. CDR1 SNHLY and CDR2 FYNNEI come from the germline V gene. This CDR3 spans 14 amino acids. CDR3 region: CASKTDKASNEQFF. CDR3 in DNA: TGTGCCAGCAAGACGGACAAGGCATCCAATGAGCAGTTCTTC.

The chain recombines TRBV12-3 or TRBV12-4 with TRBJ1-6; no reliable D call. Deletions cut 5 bases from V and 12 bases from J, with 11 bases between. This CDR3 is built from 12 residues. The CDR3 protein is CASSAGPGPLHF. The CDR3, as DNA: TGTGCCAGCAGTGCAGGCCCAGGACCCCTCCACTTT.

The J gene is TRBJ2-7, the V gene TRBV7-6, with 10 nucleotides matching TRBD2. Germline CDR1 reads SGHVS; CDR2 reads FNYEAQ. The trim removed 5 bases at V and 4 bases at J, leaving 5 bases unmatched. The CDR3 spans 14 residues. As DNA, the CDR3 is TGTGCCAGCAGCCCTATTAGCGGGGGGTACGAGCAGTACTTC. This translates into CASSPISGGYEQYF.

The table lists this clonotype with a few counts. The V gene is TRBV18, the J gene TRBJ2-5; 7 bases are a match to TRBD1. CDR1 and CDR2 from the germline V gene are KGHSH and LQKENI. This CDR3 is 15 amino acids long. With V trimmed by 1 base and J by 3 bases, 5 bases remained unmatched. For the CDR3, the DNA is TGTGCCAGCTCACCACGAGACAGGGTAAAAGAGACCCAGTACTTC. Residues: CASSPRDRVKETQYF.

The rearrangement links TRBV29-1 to TRBJ1-5; D is perhaps TRBD1 (5 bases). The V and J ends lost 5 bases and 1 base respectively, with 12 bases between them. This CDR3 has 14 residues. Germline V gene lookup returns CDR1 SQVTM and CDR2 ANQGSEA. CDR3: CSVPGGDSNQPQHF. CDR3 coding DNA: TGCAGCGTTCCTGGGGGGGACAGCAATCAGCCCCAGCATTTT.

The gene calls are TRBV6-5 and TRBJ2-5; 8 positions agree with TRBD1. This CDR3 is built from 15 residues. Germline V gene data show CDR1 as MNHEY and CDR2 as SVGAGI. V lost 2 bases to trimming and J lost 4 bases; unmatched junction nucleotides: 6. The CDR3 loop reads CASSYRTGGRETQYF. In DNA, the CDR3 is TGTGCCAGCAGTTACCGTACAGGGGGAAGAGAGACCCAGTACTTC.

This clonotype has a handful of counts. The junction and the germline gene differ at one end; a read error may be behind it. The chain combines TRBV12-5 with TRBJ2-5, with 8 bases matching TRBD1. The CDR3 contains 19 residues. Germline values: CDR1 LGHNT, CDR2 FRNRAP. CDR3 amino acids: CAGGLRPKPGGAIGETQYF. The DNA of the CDR3 is TGTGCTGGTGGTTTGCGTCCAAAACCAGGGGGCGCGATAGGAGAGACCCAGTACTTC.